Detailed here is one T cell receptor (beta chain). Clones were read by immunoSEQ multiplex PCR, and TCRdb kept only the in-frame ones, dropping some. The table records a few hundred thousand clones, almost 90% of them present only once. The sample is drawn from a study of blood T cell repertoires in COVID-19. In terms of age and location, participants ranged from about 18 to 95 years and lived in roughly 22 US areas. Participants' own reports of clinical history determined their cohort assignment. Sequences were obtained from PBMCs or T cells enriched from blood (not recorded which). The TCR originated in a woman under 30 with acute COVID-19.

For the CDR3, the DNA is TGTGCCAGCAGCTCACCTAGCGGGTCGTTACCCGGGGAGCTGTTTTTT. Protein: CASSSPSGSLPGELFF. This sequence joins TRBV9 and TRBJ2-2; 8 bases are shared with TRBD2. The junction had 11 bases not matched to a gene; V was cut back by 4 bases and J by 6 bases. The CDR3 has 16 residues. CDR1 is SGDLS and CDR2 is YYNGEE in the germline V gene.